This passage covers 8 T cell receptor beta chains from one sample sequenced in a study of T cell repertoires in cytomegalovirus infection. A single record per CDR3 protein comes from TCRdb applying MiXCR to the reads. The data contain around 25,000 distinct CDR3 sequences, around 21% of them singletons. These TCRs are of unknown antigen specificity. Sequencing was performed on CD8+ T cells from cultured PBMCs, taken from culture after CMV antigen stimulation. These receptor sequences come from a human donor in good health (CMV status not recorded). Some clones in this sample may be carry-over from other donors' samples.

This rearrangement joins TRBV25-1 to TRBJ1-1; the D is unclear. Germline V gene sequence: CDR1 MGHDK, CDR2 SYGVNS. V was shortened by 0 bases and J by 5 bases, with 19 bases between the two germline ends. The CDR3 length is 17 residues. In DNA, the CDR3 is TGTGCCAGCAGTGAATATAACCCCCACGGGAGACGGACTGAAGCTTTCTTT. The encoded protein is CASSEYNPHGRRTEAFF.

The sample holds many counts of this clonotype. V and J are TRBV4-3 and TRBJ1-2; TRBD1 is a possible D gene (5 bases). CDR1 is LGHNA and CDR2 is YSLEER in the germline V gene. The CDR3 contains 15 residues. Trimming removed 1 base at V and 3 bases at J, with 12 bases between. The CDR3 sequence: CASSQAPTAHYGYTF. The CDR3 bases are TGCGCCAGCAGCCAAGCGCCGACAGCGCACTATGGCTACACCTTC.

This clonotype was seen ten or more times. The chain uses TRBV12-5 and TRBJ2-1, with D possibly called TRBD1 or TRBD2 (5 bases each). The CDR3 totals 24 residues. CDR1 and CDR2 from the germline V gene are LGHNT and FRNRAP. V was pared by 0 bases and J by 0 bases, with 33 bases between. The DNA of the CDR3 is TGTGCTAGTGGTTTGGTGATTGACCCGCAAACCGGGACCTATCTGACGAGCTCCTACAATGAGCAGTTCTTC. It encodes CASGLVIDPQTGTYLTSSYNEQFF.

This clonotype has at least ten counts. The V call is TRBV6-1, the J call TRBJ1-1; D possibly corresponds to TRBD1 (5 bases). In germline, CDR1 is MNHNS, CDR2 SASEGT. V lost 2 bases to trimming and J lost 0 bases, with 13 bases between them. There are 16 residues in the CDR3. DNA of the CDR3: TGTGCCAGCAGTGAACAGGGATGGGGAATGAACACTGAAGCTTTCTTT. Its translation is CASSEQGWGMNTEAFF.

The rearrangement uses TRBV4-1 and TRBJ2-1; D is ambiguous. CDR3 length equals 16 residues. Germline assignment: CDR1 MGHRA and CDR2 YSYEKL. Trimming pared 1 base from V and 0 bases from J, leaving 10 bases between. This CDR3 reads CASSQVGRHSYNEQFF. CDR3 bases: TGCGCCAGCAGCCAAGTAGGTCGACACTCCTACAATGAGCAGTTCTTC.

The chain is built from TRBV10-2 and TRBJ2-5, with 10 bases fitting TRBD2. Germline CDR1 WSHSY, CDR2 SAAADI. This CDR3 region has 16 residues. J was trimmed by 2 bases and V by 4 bases; bases with no gene match: 7. The CDR3 coding sequence is TGCGCCAGCAGTGGGAACCTAGCGGGGGATCAAGAGACCCAGTACTTC. Amino acid sequence: CASSGNLAGDQETQYF.

Only a few counts were recorded for this clonotype. J is TRBJ2-1 and V is TRBV2; D is undetermined. The V end lost 3 bases, the J end lost 2 bases, and 11 bases lay between the germline ends. The germline V gene encodes CDR1 SNHLY and CDR2 FYNNEI. CDR3 length: 15 residues. In DNA form, the CDR3 reads TGTGCCAGCAGTGACTTTACAGAACCCTACAATGAGCAGTTCTTC. Translated, it gives CASSDFTEPYNEQFF. Based on the CDR3 plus reference TRBV2 and TRBJ2-1, the full variable domain is EPEVTQTPSHQVTQMGQEVILRCVPISNHLYFYWYRQILGQKVEFLVSFYNNEISEKSEIFDDQFSVERPDGSNFTLKIRSTKLEDSAMYFCASSDFTEPYNEQFFGPGTRLTVL.

This clonotype has more than one count but fewer than ten. The chain recombines TRBV5-8 with TRBJ2-6, with unresolved D. The CDR3 spans 12 residues. CDR1 and CDR2 from the germline V gene are SGHTS and YDEGEE. Trimming removed 5 bases from V and 6 bases from J, with 6 bases in between. The CDR3 DNA reads TGTGCCAGCAGTCTCGAGGCCAACGTCCTGACTTTC. Translating gives CASSLEANVLTF. Filled out from reference TRBV5-8 and TRBJ2-6, the complete variable domain reads EAGVTQSPTHLIKTRGQQATLRCSPISGHTSVYWYQQALGLGLQFLLWYDEGEERNRGNFPPRFSGRQFPNYSSELNVNALELEDSALYLCASSLEANVLTFGAGSRLTVL.